The source of this T cell receptor (beta chain) is a study of T-cell reconstitution after alpha-beta-depleted transplantation in children. This sample's TCRbeta library carried unique molecular identifier barcodes. TCRdb ran MiXCR on the PCR reads and lists one entry per CDR3 protein. The table includes some 530,000 distinct CDR3 sequences, roughly an eighth detected once. This clonotype was picked up a small number of times. Trimming shortened V by 8 bases and J by 4 bases, and 20 bases separated the two germline ends. CDR3 length equals 15 residues. Germline CDR1 is LNHNV and CDR2 is YYDKDF (reference sequence).

The sequence was obtained from a human donor who donated a stem cell graft to a child with combined immunodeficiency. This chain uses TRBV15 with TRBJ2-5; a weak D match, TRBD2 (5 bases). The sample in question was PBMCs from the stem cell graft donor, obtained from the stem cell graft. In DNA, the CDR3 is TGTGCCACCGCCCCTAGGCTAGCCCGAAGAGAGACCCAGTACTTC. Translation gives CATAPRLARRETQYF. Full variable domain (missing parts from reference TRBV15 and TRBJ2-5): DAMVIQNPRYQVTQFGKPVTLSCSQTLNHNVMYWYQQKSSQAPKLLFHYYDKDFNNEADTPDNFQSRRPNTSFCFLDIRSPGLGDTAMYLCATAPRLARRETQYFGPGTRLLVL.